The clone carrying this T cell receptor beta chain was seen ten or more times. RNA transcripts were the template, and TCR beta CDR3 regions were amplified from them. Following a first-round RT-PCR that used HTBI primers, a second-round multiplex PCR was carried out. TCRdb independently ran MiXCR on the multiplex PCR reads; one entry per CDR3 protein. This table holds about 620,000 distinct CDR3 sequences, approximately 21% found once. The sample originates from a study of Graves' ophthalmopathy and Graves' hyperthyroidism. PBMCs originated in about 10 ml of fresh peripheral blood. The CDR3 contains 16 residues. From germline, CDR1 is LGHNT and CDR2 FRNRAP. Trimming took 4 bases from V and 3 from J; bases not matched to a gene: 9.

The receptor's source is a woman between 18 and 30 years old with stable Graves' hyperthyroidism. Some clones in this sample may be carry-over from other donors' samples. The chain employs TRBV12-5 and TRBJ1-1, with 9 bases fitting TRBD1. Sequencing was performed on peripheral blood. The CDR3 region is CASGYGTGSGHTEAFF. For the CDR3, the DNA is TGTGCTAGTGGTTACGGGACAGGGTCGGGTCACACTGAAGCTTTCTTT.